The source of this T cell receptor (beta chain) is a study of control samples from healthy donors and cancer patients. Germline CDR1 and CDR2: SGHNT and YYREEE (reference sequence). The CDR3 runs 15 residues. V was pared by 4 bases and J by 10 bases, with 18 bases between. Assay: immunoSEQ multiplex PCR; the TCRdb copy retains only in-frame clones and omits some. The sample holds around 190,000 clones; almost 90% are singletons and the top ten take about 1.4%. V gene TRBV5-4 combines with J gene TRBJ1-6, with a weak D call TRBD1 (5 bases). This clonotype originated in a woman aged 45-59 years in good health. What was sequenced was blood. In DNA, the CDR3 is TGTGCCAGCAGCCCCGGAGAAGGTCGGGGGTCACCCCTCCACTTT. It encodes CASSPGEGRGSPLHF.